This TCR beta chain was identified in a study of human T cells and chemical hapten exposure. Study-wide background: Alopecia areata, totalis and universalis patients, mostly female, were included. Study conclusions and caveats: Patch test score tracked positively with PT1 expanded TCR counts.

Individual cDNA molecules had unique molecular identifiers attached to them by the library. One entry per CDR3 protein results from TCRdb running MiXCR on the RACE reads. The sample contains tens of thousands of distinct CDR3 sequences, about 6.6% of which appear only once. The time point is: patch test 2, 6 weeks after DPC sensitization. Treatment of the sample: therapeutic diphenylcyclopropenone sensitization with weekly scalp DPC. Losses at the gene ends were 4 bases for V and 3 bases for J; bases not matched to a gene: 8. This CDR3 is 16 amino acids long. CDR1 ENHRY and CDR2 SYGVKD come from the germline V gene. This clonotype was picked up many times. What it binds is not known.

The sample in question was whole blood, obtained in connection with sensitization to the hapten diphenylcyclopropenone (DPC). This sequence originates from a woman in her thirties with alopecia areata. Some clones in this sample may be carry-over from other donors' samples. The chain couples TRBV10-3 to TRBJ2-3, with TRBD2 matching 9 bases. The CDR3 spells CAISALTSGPTDTQYF. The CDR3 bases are TGTGCCATCAGTGCCCTGACTAGCGGACCTACAGATACGCAGTATTTT.